The 32 T cell receptor beta chains below all came from one sample that was sequenced in a study of blood T cell repertoires in COVID-19. Libraries were prepared by immunoSEQ multiplex PCR; TCRdb keeps only in-frame clonotypes and omits some of them. The sample records under 250,000 clones, roughly 75% being singletons. The sample taken for sequencing was peripheral blood. The source is a woman in her seventies with acute or convalescent COVID-19.

The chain employs TRBV10-3 and TRBJ1-5, with 9 bases lining up with TRBD1. Germline V gene data show CDR1 as ENHRY and CDR2 as SYGVKD. The CDR3 covers 13 residues. The trim removed 9 bases at V and 5 bases at J, leaving 5 bases unmatched. CDR3 loop: CAINRDRDQPQHF. CDR3 nucleotide sequence: TGTGCCATTAACCGGGACAGGGATCAGCCCCAGCATTTT.

The rearrangement links TRBV7-2 to TRBJ2-7, with TRBD1 identical over 10 bases. V was pared by 5 bases and J by 6 bases, with 10 bases of the junction left unmatched. The CDR3 has 15 residues. Germline-derived CDR1 and CDR2 are SGHTA and FQGNSA. This chain's CDR3 is CASSPFRDRGSEQYF. CDR3 DNA sequence: TGTGCCAGCAGCCCATTCCGGGACAGGGGCTCCGAGCAGTACTTC.

The genes are TRBV19 and TRBJ2-1, with D maybe TRBD2 (6 bases). The germline CDR1 and CDR2 sequences are LNHDA and SQIVND (reference sequence). The CDR3 contains 14 residues. The V gene lost 9 bases and the J gene lost 7 bases, with 19 bases spanning the gap. In DNA form, the CDR3 reads TGTGCCAGCACCCCCGGACTAATTTTAAATGAGCAGTTCTTC. Translated, it gives CASTPGLILNEQFF.

V is TRBV3-1 (or the pseudogene TRBV3-2) and J is TRBJ1-6; D is unclear. Trimming removed 4 bases at V and 7 bases at J, with 11 bases between. The CDR3 is 14 residues long. Germline V CDR1 and CDR2: LGHDT, YNNKEL (reference sequence). As DNA, the CDR3 is TGTGCCAGCAGCCGAGTGGGCAGGAATTCACCCCTCCACTTT. It specifies CASSRVGRNSPLHF.

The chain is built from TRBV5-6 and TRBJ1-1; TRBD1 aligns across 11 bases. The V gene's germline CDR1 is SGHDT and CDR2 YYEEEE. The ends lost 2 bases at V and 7 bases at J; junction bases unmatched: 1. The CDR3 is 13 amino acids. CDR3 sequence: CASSFGTGGEAFF. Here the CDR3 DNA reads TGTGCCAGCAGCTTCGGGACAGGGGGTGAAGCTTTCTTT. Drawing the rest from reference TRBV5-6 and TRBJ1-1, the complete variable domain is DAGVTQSPTHLIKTRGQQVTLRCSPKSGHDTVSWYQQALGQGPQFIFQYYEEEERQRGNFPDRFSGHQFPNYSSELNVNALLLGDSALYLCASSFGTGGEAFFGQGTRLTVV.

V and J are TRBV7-2 and TRBJ2-5; D possibly corresponds to TRBD2 (7 bases). Trimming stripped 4 bases from V and 5 bases from J, with 20 bases between. Germline assignment: CDR1 SGHTA and CDR2 FQGNSA. This CDR3 has 16 residues. The CDR3 is CASSSYPGGRGETQYF. CDR3 nucleotides: TGTGCCAGCAGCTCCTACCCCGGGGGGCGCGGGGAGACCCAGTACTTC.

This clone was counted only a few times. This chain links TRBV2 with TRBJ2-3; 7 bases fit TRBD1. Looked up from germline, CDR1 is SNHLY and CDR2 is FYNNEI. The CDR3 is made up of 14 amino acids. Unmatched junction bases numbered 0, after V lost 3 bases and J lost 0 bases. CDR3: CASSDRGSTDTQYF. DNA for the CDR3: TGTGCCAGCAGTGACAGGGGGAGCACAGATACGCAGTATTTT.

This chain links TRBV7-2 with TRBJ2-7; tentative D call: TRBD2 (7 bases). CDR1 SGHTA and CDR2 FQGNSA come from the germline V gene. The V and J ends lost 5 bases and 5 bases respectively, with 16 bases between them. The CDR3 spans 14 residues. The CDR3 DNA reads TGTGCCAGCAGCCTGGGGGGGGCATCTAACGAGCAGTACTTC. It yields the protein CASSLGGASNEQYF. Together with reference TRBV7-2 and TRBJ2-7, the CDR3 gives the full variable domain: GAGVSQSPSNKVTEKGKDVELRCDPISGHTALYWYRQSLGQGLEFLIYFQGNSAPDKSGLPSDRFSAERTGGSVSTLTIQRTQQEDSAVYLCASSLGGASNEQYFGPGTRLTVT.

This clone was recorded once. V and J are TRBV4-1 and TRBJ2-7; TRBD2 matches 9 bases. The CDR3 sequence is 16 residues long. Germline V gives CDR1 MGHRA, CDR2 YSYEKL. The J segment lost 2 bases and the V segment lost 0 bases, leaving 5 bases of the junction unmatched. CDR3 region: CASSQDGASGAYEQYF. As DNA, the CDR3 is TGCGCCAGCAGCCAAGATGGGGCTAGCGGGGCCTACGAGCAGTACTTC.

The CDR3 DNA is TGTGCCAGCAGCTTACTCCGGACTAGCGGGGGGGGAAATACGCAGTATTTT. Its translation: CASSLLRTSGGGNTQYF. The chain combines TRBV7-9 with TRBJ2-3; 15 positions match TRBD2. J was trimmed by 7 bases and V by 2 bases; bases with no gene match: 7. The germline CDR1 and CDR2 sequences are SEHNR and FQNEAQ (reference sequence). CDR3 length: 17 amino acids.

J is TRBJ1-1 and V is TRBV19; no clear D gene. Per germline, CDR1 LNHDA and CDR2 SQIVND (reference sequence). Trimming took off 7 bases at V and 3 bases at J, with 15 bases between the two ends. The length of the CDR3 is 14 residues. CDR3 sequence: CASTIRELDTEAFF. CDR3 nucleotides: TGTGCCAGTACCATAAGGGAGTTGGACACTGAAGCTTTCTTT.

The chain joins TRBV11-2 to TRBJ2-5; 8 bases fit TRBD1. CDR3 length: 16 amino acids. Germline V gene data show CDR1 as SGHAT and CDR2 as FQNNGV. The trim removed 5 bases at V and 5 bases at J, leaving 13 bases unmatched. CDR3 nucleotides: TGTGCCAGCAGCCAATTTCAGGGGGCAATTTATGAGACCCAGTACTTC. Translation: CASSQFQGAIYETQYF.

V gene TRBV6-2 or TRBV6-3 combines with J gene TRBJ2-3; D remains unclear. The V end lost 0 bases, the J end lost 5 bases, and 3 bases lay between the germline ends. The CDR3 is 12 amino acids. CDR1 and CDR2 from the germline V gene are MNHEY and SVGEGT. The CDR3 loop reads CASSYSKDTQYF. The CDR3 DNA follows: TGTGCCAGCAGTTACTCTAAAGATACGCAGTATTTT.

There are a few counts of this clone. The CDR3 loop is CASSQVSHEQYF. The CDR3 DNA is TGTGCCAGCAGCCAAGTTAGCCACGAGCAGTACTTC. The chain employs TRBV3-1 (or the pseudogene TRBV3-2) and TRBJ2-7; D uncertain. Germline V lookup: CDR1 LGHDT, CDR2 YNNKEL (reference sequence). The V gene lost 1 base and the J gene lost 5 bases, with 6 bases spanning the gap. This CDR3 region has 12 residues.

The CDR3 sequence: CASSLEAWVLQETQYF. The CDR3 DNA follows: TGCGCCAGCAGCTTGGAGGCGTGGGTACTACAAGAGACCCAGTACTTC. V usage is TRBV5-1 and J usage is TRBJ2-5; D ambiguous. V was trimmed by 0 bases and J by 2 bases, leaving 14 bases between them. CDR1 is SGHRS, CDR2 YFSETQ, per germline. This CDR3 has 16 amino acids.

The chain has TRBV11-2 and TRBJ2-2; possibly TRBD1 for D (5 bases). The germline CDR1 and CDR2 sequences are SGHAT and FQNNGV. The CDR3 has 14 residues. Trimming removed 3 bases from V and 2 bases from J, with 7 bases in between. DNA of the CDR3: TGTGCCAGCAGCTTGGACATAAACACCGGGGAGCTGTTTTTT. Translated, it gives CASSLDINTGELFF.

The rearrangement uses TRBV5-1 and TRBJ2-6; D unclear. V lost 4 bases to trimming and J lost 0 bases, with 8 bases between them. The CDR3 contains 15 residues. CDR1 is SGHRS, CDR2 YFSETQ, per germline. The chain's CDR3 is CASSAPISGANVLTF. CDR3 in DNA: TGCGCCAGCAGCGCGCCTATCTCTGGGGCCAACGTCCTGACTTTC.

J is TRBJ2-1 and V is TRBV5-1; weak D call: TRBD1 (6 bases). Germline V gene lookup returns CDR1 SGHRS and CDR2 YFSETQ. Trimming cost V 1 base and J 8 bases, with 16 bases left between them. The CDR3 has 15 amino acids. The CDR3 coding sequence is TGCGCCAGCAGCTTGTTAGCAGGGGAGAACTATGAGCAGTTCTTC. Amino acids: CASSLLAGENYEQFF.

This clone turned up a few times. CDR3 sequence: CASSPPGLANTGELFF. The CDR3 DNA is TGTGCCAGCAGCCCGCCGGGACTAGCGAACACCGGGGAGCTGTTTTTT. The chain links TRBV11-2 to TRBJ2-2; 8 bases fit TRBD2. The CDR3 totals 16 residues. Germline V gene data show CDR1 as SGHAT and CDR2 as FQNNGV. With V trimmed by 5 bases and J by 0 bases, 5 bases remained unmatched.

This clone showed up just once. V and J are TRBV7-9 and TRBJ1-1, with D unclear. The CDR3 has 14 residues. Germline V gene lookup returns CDR1 SEHNR and CDR2 FQNEAQ (reference sequence). The germline V and J ends were trimmed by 5 bases and 4 bases, with 14 bases remaining between them. The CDR3 reads CASSTQRDRTEAFF. The CDR3 DNA reads as TGTGCCAGCAGCACGCAGCGGGATCGCACTGAAGCTTTCTTT.

There are a few counts of this clone. The V call is TRBV6-2 or TRBV6-3, the J call TRBJ2-1, with 8 bases fitting TRBD2. Germline V gene lookup returns CDR1 MNHEY and CDR2 SVGEGT. J lost 15 bases, V lost 1 base, and 11 bases had no gene match. CDR3 length: 14 residues. Here the CDR3 DNA reads TGTGCCAGCAGTTACTACGGGGGGGCGGTTTCGCCGTTCTTC. Residues: CASSYYGGAVSPFF.

The chain combines TRBV30 with TRBJ1-3; 7 bases are a match to TRBD1. V lost 4 bases, J lost 4 bases, and 13 bases stayed unmatched. This CDR3 is built from 16 residues. CDR1 GTSNPN and CDR2 SVGIG come from the germline V gene (reference sequence). In nucleotides, the CDR3 is TGTGCCTGGACCCCGGGGGCAGGGGGTCCCGGAAACACCATATATTTT. Translation gives CAWTPGAGGPGNTIYF.

This chain connects TRBV15 to TRBJ2-1; TRBD2 aligns across 9 bases. V lost 0 bases, J lost 10 bases, and 10 bases stayed unmatched. Germline CDR1 reads LNHNV; CDR2 reads YYDKDF (reference sequence). This CDR3 has 16 residues. In nucleotides, the CDR3 is TGTGCCACCAGCAGAGAGAGGGCTAGCGGGGCTTGGGAGCAGTTCTTC. Translation: CATSRERASGAWEQFF.

The chain joins TRBV5-1 to TRBJ1-4; perhaps TRBD1 as D (5 bases). The CDR3 extends over 17 amino acids. CDR1 and CDR2 (germline): SGHRS, YFSETQ. The V end lost 1 base, the J end lost 2 bases, and 15 bases lay between the germline ends. The CDR3 DNA sequence: TGCGCCAGCAGCTTGTGGGGGGACCTTGGGACTAATGAAAAACTGTTTTTT. The encoded protein is CASSLWGDLGTNEKLFF. The variable domain in full, with the rest retrieved from reference TRBV5-1 and TRBJ1-4, is KAGVTQTPRYLIKTRGQQVTLSCSPISGHRSVSWYQQTPGQGLQFLFEYFSETQRNKGNFPGRFSGRQFSNSRSEMNVSTLELGDSALYLCASSLWGDLGTNEKLFFGSGTQLSVL.

The J gene is TRBJ2-7, the V gene TRBV6-1, with 8 bases lining up with TRBD1. Unmatched junction bases numbered 8, after V lost 2 bases and J lost 5 bases. The CDR3 totals 15 residues. In germline, CDR1 is MNHNS, CDR2 SASEGT. In nucleotides, the CDR3 is TGTGCCAGCAGTGAACAGGGGGCGGGTCGCAACGAGCAGTACTTC. Translation: CASSEQGAGRNEQYF.

The rearrangement uses TRBV6-1 and TRBJ1-2; maybe TRBD1 (6 bases). This CDR3 spans 16 amino acids. Trimming pared 4 bases from V and 8 bases from J, leaving 23 bases between. Germline V gene data show CDR1 as MNHNS and CDR2 as SASEGT. The CDR3 spells CASSAWGRQRNFGYTF. The CDR3 coding sequence is TGTGCCAGCAGTGCCTGGGGGCGTCAAAGAAATTTCGGCTACACCTTC.

The rearrangement links TRBV6-5 to TRBJ2-1; 13 nucleotides match TRBD2. The CDR3 runs to 16 residues. J gave up 6 bases and V 4 bases, and 6 bases lay outside the gene matches. Germline CDR1 and CDR2: MNHEY and SVGAGI. This chain's CDR3 is CASSSPGTSGTNEQFF. CDR3 DNA sequence: TGTGCCAGCAGTTCCCCCGGGACTAGCGGGACCAATGAGCAGTTCTTC.

This rearrangement joins TRBV6-5 to TRBJ1-4, with D possibly matching TRBD1 (5 bases). The CDR3 is 12 amino acids. Germline V lookup: CDR1 MNHEY, CDR2 SVGAGI. V lost 6 bases to trimming and J lost 8 bases, with 10 bases between them. CDR3 region: CASSRAGEKLFF. CDR3 DNA sequence: TGTGCCAGCAGCCGGGCAGGGGAAAAACTGTTTTTT.

This clone was seen a handful of times. V is TRBV5-1 and J is TRBJ2-7, with 15 bases lining up with TRBD2. Losses at the gene ends were 4 bases for V and 0 bases for J; bases not matched to a gene: 8. CDR1 and CDR2 (germline): SGHRS, YFSETQ. The CDR3 is made up of 18 amino acids. The CDR3 spells CASSAGLAGGPFSYEQYV. The CDR3, as DNA: TGCGCCAGCAGCGCGGGACTAGCGGGGGGACCGTTCTCCTACGAGCAGTACGTC.

This chain links TRBV7-2 with TRBJ2-5; 15 bases map to TRBD2. This CDR3 is built from 16 residues. V lost 0 bases and J lost 10; bases outside the gene matches: 6. Germline CDR1 SGHTA, CDR2 FQGNSA. The DNA for the CDR3 is TGTGCCAGCAGCTTAGCGTGGACTAGCGGGGGGGACCTCCAGTACTTC. Translating gives CASSLAWTSGGDLQYF.

The chain joins TRBV27 to TRBJ2-3; 9 nucleotides align to TRBD2. CDR1 MNHEY and CDR2 SMNVEV come from the germline V gene (reference sequence). The trim removed 4 bases at V and 4 bases at J, leaving 6 bases unmatched. CDR3 length: 15 amino acids. The CDR3 coding sequence is TGTGCCAGCAGTTCCATCCAGCGGGGGGCAGATACGCAGTATTTT. Translating it yields CASSSIQRGADTQYF.

The V call is TRBV19, the J call TRBJ2-6; possible D gene TRBD1, 5 bases. CDR1 and CDR2 from the germline V gene are LNHDA and SQIVND (reference sequence). The CDR3 is 16 amino acids. The V gene lost 4 bases and the J gene lost 5 bases, with 15 bases spanning the gap. The CDR3: CASSTLLRAWANVLTF. CDR3 DNA: TGTGCCAGTAGTACCCTCCTCAGGGCCTGGGCCAACGTCCTGACTTTC.